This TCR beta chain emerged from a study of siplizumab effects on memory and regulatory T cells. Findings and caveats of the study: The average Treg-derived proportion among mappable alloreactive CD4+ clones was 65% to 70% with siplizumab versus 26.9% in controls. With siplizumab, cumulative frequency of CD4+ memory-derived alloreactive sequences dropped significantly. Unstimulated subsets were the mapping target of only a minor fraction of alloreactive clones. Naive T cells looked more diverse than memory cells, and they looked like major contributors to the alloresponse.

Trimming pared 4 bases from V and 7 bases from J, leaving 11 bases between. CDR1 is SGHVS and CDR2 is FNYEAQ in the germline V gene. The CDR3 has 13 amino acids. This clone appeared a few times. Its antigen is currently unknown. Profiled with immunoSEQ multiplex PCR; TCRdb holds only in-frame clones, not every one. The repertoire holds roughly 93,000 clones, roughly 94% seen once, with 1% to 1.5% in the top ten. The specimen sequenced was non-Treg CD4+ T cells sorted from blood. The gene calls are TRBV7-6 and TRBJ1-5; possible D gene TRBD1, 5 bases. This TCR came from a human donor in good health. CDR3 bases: TGTGCCAGCAGCTCAGCGGAGGGGCAGCCCCAGCATTTT. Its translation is CASSSAEGQPQHF.